This T cell receptor beta chain was captured by sequencing in a study of cytomegalovirus exposure and HLA in healthy donors. With V trimmed by 4 bases and J by 6 bases, 8 bases remained unmatched. CDR3 length equals 15 residues. CDR1 and CDR2 (germline): MNHEY, SVGAGI. Primers for the PCR totalled 60 Vbeta and 13 Jbeta. Generated by immunoSEQ multiplex PCR, the TCRdb table keeps only in-frame clones and is missing some. The sample includes around 110,000 clones, about 68% seen only once; the top ten take roughly 10%. The rearrangement uses TRBV6-5 and TRBJ2-1; 8 bases fit TRBD1. Sequencing was carried out using PBMCs. This clonotype originated in a woman aged 40 to 50 in good health and CMV-seropositive. The CDR3 DNA follows: TGTGCCAGCAGTTCGGACAGGGCGATGAGCAATGAGCAGTTCTTC. Protein: CASSSDRAMSNEQFF.